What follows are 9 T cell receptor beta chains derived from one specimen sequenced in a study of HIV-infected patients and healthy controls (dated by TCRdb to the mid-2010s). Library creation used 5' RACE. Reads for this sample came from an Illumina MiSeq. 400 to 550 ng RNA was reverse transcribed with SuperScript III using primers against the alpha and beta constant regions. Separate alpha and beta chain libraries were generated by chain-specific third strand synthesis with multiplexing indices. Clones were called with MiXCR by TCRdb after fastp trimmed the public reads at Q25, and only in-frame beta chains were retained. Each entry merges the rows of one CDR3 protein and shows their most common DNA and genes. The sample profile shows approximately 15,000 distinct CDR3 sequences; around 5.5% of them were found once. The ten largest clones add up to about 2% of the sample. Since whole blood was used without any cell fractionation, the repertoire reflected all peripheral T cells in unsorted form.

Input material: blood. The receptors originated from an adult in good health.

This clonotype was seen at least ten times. The CDR3 region is CASSPAPGQATYEQYF. The CDR3 DNA reads as TGTGCCAGCAGTCCAGCACCGGGACAGGCTACCTACGAGCAGTACTTC. J is TRBJ2-7 and V is TRBV7-9; 8 nucleotides match TRBD1. Germline assignment: CDR1 SEHNR and CDR2 FQNEAQ (reference sequence). The junction had 12 bases not matched to a gene; V was cut back by 6 bases and J by 2 bases. This CDR3 is built from 16 residues.

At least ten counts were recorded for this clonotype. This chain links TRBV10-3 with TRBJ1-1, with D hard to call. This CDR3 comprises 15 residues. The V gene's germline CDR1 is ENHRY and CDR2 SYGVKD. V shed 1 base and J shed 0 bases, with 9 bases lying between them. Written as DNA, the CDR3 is TGTGCCATCAGTGAGTTCACAGACGTGAACACTGAAGCTTTCTTT. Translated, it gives CAISEFTDVNTEAFF.

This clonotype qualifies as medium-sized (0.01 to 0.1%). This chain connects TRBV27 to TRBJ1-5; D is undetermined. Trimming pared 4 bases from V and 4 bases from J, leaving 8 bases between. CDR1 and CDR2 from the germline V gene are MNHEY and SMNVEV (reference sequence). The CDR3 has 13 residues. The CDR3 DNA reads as TGTGCCAGCAGTTACATAATAAATCAGCCCCAGCATTTT. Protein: CASSYIINQPQHF.

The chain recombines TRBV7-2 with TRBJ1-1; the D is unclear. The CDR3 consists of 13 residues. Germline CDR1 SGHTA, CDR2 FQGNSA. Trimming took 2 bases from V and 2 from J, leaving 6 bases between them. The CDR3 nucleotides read TGTGCCAGCAGCTTATTTCCTAACACTGAAGCTTTCTTT. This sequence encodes CASSLFPNTEAFF.

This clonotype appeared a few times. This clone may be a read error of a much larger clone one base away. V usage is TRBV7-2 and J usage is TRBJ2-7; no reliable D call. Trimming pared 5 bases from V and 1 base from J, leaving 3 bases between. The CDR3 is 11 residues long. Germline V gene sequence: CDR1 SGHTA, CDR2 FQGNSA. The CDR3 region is CASSPSYEQYF. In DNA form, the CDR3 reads TGTGCCAGCAGCCCATCCTACGAGCAGTACTTC.

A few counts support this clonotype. CDR3 nucleotide sequence: TGTGCCAGCAGCTTGTCCCCCTCGAACACCGGGGAGCTGTTTTTT. As protein: CASSLSPSNTGELFF. This rearrangement joins TRBV7-6 to TRBJ2-2; D is undetermined. The germline gives CDR1 SGHVS, CDR2 FNYEAQ. There are 15 residues in the CDR3. V was clipped by 3 bases and J by 0 bases, with 8 bases between them. Together with reference TRBV7-6 and TRBJ2-2, the CDR3 gives the full variable domain: GAGVSQSPRYKVTKRGQDVALRCDPISGHVSLYWYRQALGQGPEFLTYFNYEAQQDKSGLPNDRFSAERPEGSISTLTIQRTEQRDSAMYRCASSLSPSNTGELFFGEGSRLTVL.

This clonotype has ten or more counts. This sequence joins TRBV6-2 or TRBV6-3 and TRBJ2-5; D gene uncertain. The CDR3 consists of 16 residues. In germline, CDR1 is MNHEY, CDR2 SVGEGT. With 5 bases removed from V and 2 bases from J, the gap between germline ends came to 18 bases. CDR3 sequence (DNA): TGTGCCAGCAGTACCGGCGCAGGAACGATTCAAGAGACCCAGTACTTC. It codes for CASSTGAGTIQETQYF.

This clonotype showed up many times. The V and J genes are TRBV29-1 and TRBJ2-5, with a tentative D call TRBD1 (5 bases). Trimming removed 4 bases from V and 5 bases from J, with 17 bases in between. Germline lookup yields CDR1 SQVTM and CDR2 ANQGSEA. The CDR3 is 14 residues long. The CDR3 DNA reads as TGCAGCGTTGTCGTACAGGTCCGTAGGGAGACCCAGTACTTC. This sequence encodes CSVVVQVRRETQYF.

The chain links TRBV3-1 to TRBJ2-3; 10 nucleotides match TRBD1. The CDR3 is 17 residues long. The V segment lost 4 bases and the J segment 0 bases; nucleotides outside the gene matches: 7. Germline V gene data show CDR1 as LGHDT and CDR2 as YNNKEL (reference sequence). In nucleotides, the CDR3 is TGTGCCAGCAGCCCGCCCGGGACAGGGGTTAGCACAGATACGCAGTATTTT. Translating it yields CASSPPGTGVSTDTQYF.